The rows below give T cell receptor beta chains drawn from one sample of a study of blood T cell repertoires in COVID-19. This table comes from immunoSEQ multiplex PCR, and its TCRdb copy is limited to in-frame clones, with some not included. This sample has hundreds of thousands of clones, with 85% found just once. The sequencing input was PBMCs or T cells enriched from blood (not recorded which). The receptors here all came from a woman aged 45-60 years who had recovered from COVID-19. The CDR3 runs from the conserved cysteine through the conserved F or W. Clone size is shown for a subset of rows, as once, few, many or a class of expanded clone.

cdr3_aa clone_size v_call cdr3_length j_call
CASSAPGSGGGTQYF NA TRBV11-2 15 TRBJ2-5
CASRGDSTDTQYF once TRBV2 13 TRBJ2-3
CASSPRGGGGADTQYF NA TRBV7-2 16 TRBJ2-3
CATSRAPARREQYF once TRBV15 14 TRBJ2-7
CASSQDVTSGRYNEQFF NA TRBV3-1/TRBV3-2 17 TRBJ2-1
CASSQVRTSGIHNEQFF NA TRBV4-2 17 TRBJ2-1
CASRPGTGPTEAFF NA TRBV6-5 14 TRBJ1-1
CAIRGTSGRAGGTQYF NA TRBV10-3 16 TRBJ2-3
CASSIPGYEQYF NA TRBV19 12 TRBJ2-7
CASSRGRQGAYNEQFF NA TRBV11-2 16 TRBJ2-1
CASSTGLSPLHF NA TRBV19 12 TRBJ1-6
CASSSATSGAYEQYF NA TRBV19 15 TRBJ2-7
CASSFSGRTEQYF NA TRBV5-1 13 TRBJ2-7
CASSLSSGYNQPQHF NA TRBV7-9 15 TRBJ1-5
CAWSGTGGTDTQYF NA TRBV30 14 TRBJ2-3
CASSPAGISGNTIYF NA TRBV18 15 TRBJ1-3
CAISVEGYEQYF NA TRBV10-3 12 TRBJ2-7
CASSTPTSGGLATDTQYF NA TRBV9 18 TRBJ2-3
CASMPGSSSYEQYF NA TRBV10-2 14 TRBJ2-7
CASSLEGDNTEAFF few TRBV5-1 14 TRBJ1-1
CASSPTRDMNTEAFF NA TRBV18 15 TRBJ1-1
CASSHHLLSTDTQYF NA TRBV23-1 15 TRBJ2-3
CAWTRRRAHNEQFF NA TRBV30 14 TRBJ2-1
CASSIGSDYGYTF NA TRBV5-6 13 TRBJ1-2
CASSLGTSGRDEQFF NA TRBV7-9 15 TRBJ2-1
CASSLRNRGKGSAKNIQYF NA TRBV19 19 TRBJ2-4
CASSLGTGVYGYTF NA TRBV28 14 TRBJ1-2
CASTWTGGTEAFF NA TRBV6-5 13 TRBJ1-1
CASSQPWTGGTEAFF NA TRBV3-1/TRBV3-2 15 TRBJ1-1
CAISPGTGRFFGYTF few TRBV10-3 15 TRBJ1-2
CASSLEQVSSYEQYF NA TRBV7-6 15 TRBJ2-7
CASSQTHSAPLYGYTF NA TRBV3-1/TRBV3-2 16 TRBJ1-2